The clone carrying this T cell receptor (beta chain) came up many times. The data were taken from a study of regulatory T cells in long-lasting Graves disease. CDR3-region Arm-PCR and iRepertoire HTBI primers produced the TCR beta libraries. In the original workflow: From all samples, identification returned roughly 15 TRBJ and approximately 63 TRBV segments. One entry per CDR3 protein, called by TCRdb with MiXCR from the multiplex PCR reads. The V and J calls reflect TCRdb's pipeline rather than the authors' work. The table has roughly 400,000 distinct CDR3 sequences, less than 25% seen once. The time point was: persistent/refractory GD, antithyroid drugs over 5 years with positive TRAb. There was RNA extracted from PBMCs, and the TCR library was made from it. The material was peripheral blood mononuclear cells (PBMCs), obtained when the disease was refractory, from a patient treated with antithyroid drugs. The receptor's source is a female donor with Graves disease.

In nucleotides, the CDR3 is TGCGCCAGCAGCAAACAGGCTGACTATGGCTACACCTTC. Its translation is CASSKQADYGYTF. The chain has TRBV5-1 and TRBJ1-2; D possibly corresponds to TRBD1 (5 bases). The V gene's germline CDR1 is SGHRS and CDR2 YFSETQ. V dropped 4 bases and J dropped 3 bases, with 10 bases sitting between them. There are 13 residues in the CDR3.